Listed below are T cell receptor beta chains from one sample, sequenced in a study of blood T cell repertoires in COVID-19. Generated by immunoSEQ multiplex PCR, the TCRdb table keeps only in-frame clones and is missing some. The sample lists fewer than 65,000 clones, roughly 85% occurring once. The sample consisted of peripheral blood. All receptors derive from a human donor in a cohort sampled during active COVID-19. Both conserved end residues are part of each CDR3.

v_gene	j_gene	CDR3aa
TRBV4-1	TRBJ2-5	CASSHPLETQYF
TRBV29-1	TRBJ2-5	CSGIPSGGETQYF
TRBV3-1/TRBV3-2	TRBJ1-5	CASSPTGGGQPQHF
TRBV7-2	TRBJ2-7	CASSLERSVVEQYF
TRBV6-6	TRBJ1-5	CASSLDNQPQHF
TRBV10-1	TRBJ1-1	CASRGDREVMNTEAFF
TRBV4-3	TRBJ2-3	CASSRGASGAGTDTQYF
TRBV2	TRBJ1-5	CASSNRGDQPQHF
TRBV5-1	TRBJ1-3	CASSPEAYSGNTIYF
TRBV7-8	TRBJ1-1	CASSTDRGTEAFF
TRBV29-1	TRBJ2-3	CSAAGMSLQDTQYF
TRBV30	TRBJ2-6	CAWNPDRVPGANVLTF
TRBV29-1	TRBJ1-1	CSGGGTYMNTEAFF
TRBV14	TRBJ2-1	CASSQDTASGGYYNEQFF
TRBV14	TRBJ1-1	CASGRGRTEAFF
TRBV12-3/TRBV12-4	TRBJ2-7	CASRQGAYEQYF
TRBV4-1	TRBJ2-3	CASSQDSGGVSDTQYF
TRBV29-1	TRBJ1-4	CSARDRVGKLFF
TRBV6-6	TRBJ1-4	CASSYPGQGAGEKLFF
TRBV2	TRBJ1-2	CASSEDRSDYGYTF
TRBV18	TRBJ1-5	CASSSGRAGNQPQHF
TRBV4-3	TRBJ1-2	CASSQDLGRAGYTF
TRBV7-9	TRBJ2-3	CASRPTGYDTQYF
TRBV5-4	TRBJ1-1	CASSLVRGMNTEAFF
TRBV29-1	TRBJ2-5	CSVVWGDAETQYF
TRBV6-6	TRBJ2-7	CASSYMGSSYEQYF
TRBV12-3/TRBV12-4	TRBJ1-1	CASRQGAAEAFF
TRBV4-2	TRBJ2-7	CASSQDFDAFYEQYF
TRBV11-2	TRBJ1-2	CASSVDRGNYGYTF
TRBV7-9	TRBJ2-5	CASSSTSGGYQETQYF
TRBV10-3	TRBJ1-2	CAISANSNYGYTF
TRBV19	TRBJ2-1	CASSVTGIGNEQFF
TRBV7-9	TRBJ1-2	CASSLLANYGYTF
TRBV12-3/TRBV12-4	TRBJ2-1	CASSSYGLNEQFF
TRBV20-1	TRBJ2-1	CSGRGYNEQFF
TRBV4-3	TRBJ2-1	CASSQDPSGGSYNEQFF
TRBV11-3	TRBJ2-7	CASSLAGQGNEQYF
TRBV7-3	TRBJ2-2	CASSRRMAGSTGELFF
TRBV27	TRBJ2-1	CASGVVGDSKPVRFF
TRBV7-2	TRBJ2-5	CASSSNSGGNGETQYF
TRBV25-1	TRBJ1-4	CASSEQGAANEKLFF
TRBV11-2	TRBJ1-5	CASSSGGQGNQPQHF
TRBV29-1	TRBJ1-1	CRAAGRNTEAFF
TRBV27	TRBJ2-7	CASSFGYGGGSYEQYF
TRBV19	TRBJ1-5	CASSTSGRGKRHF
TRBV11-3	TRBJ2-7	CASSLPGQGYEQYF
TRBV2	TRBJ1-4	CASSGQGAFNEKLFF
TRBV7-2	TRBJ2-7	CASSLAGTSYEQYF
TRBV2	TRBJ2-3	CASSVAAGGTDTQYF